The entry below describes one TCR beta chain. Its antigen is unknown. The sample comes from a study of cytomegalovirus exposure and HLA in healthy donors. Study in general: Across some 400 genotyped donors, around 82% landed in the Caucasian-associated ancestry cluster. General study points: The authors enumerated around 150 TCR beta chains as linked to cytomegalovirus. A later analysis linked some 17,000 TCR beta sequences to HLA alleles at 0.05 false discovery rate. V- and J-gene trimming in TCR beta was tied to a missense DCLRE1C variant by an analysis performed later.

The CDR3 loop spans 15 amino acids. Trimming removed 2 bases from V and 0 bases from J; junction bases left unmatched: 2. Germline CDR1 and CDR2: LNHDA and SQIVND (reference sequence). 60 Vbeta and 13 Jbeta primers were used in PCR. Clones were read by immunoSEQ multiplex PCR, and TCRdb kept only the in-frame ones, dropping some. The profile shows fewer than 200,000 clones, approximately 80% of them singletons. The sequence derives from a girl aged 2 to 10 in good health and CMV-seropositive. The chain joins TRBV19 to TRBJ2-7; 9 positions agree with TRBD1. Sample: PBMCs. CDR3 sequence: CASSISGQGSYEQYF. In DNA form, the CDR3 reads TGTGCCAGTAGTATATCGGGACAGGGCTCCTACGAGCAGTACTTC. The full variable domain, its missing parts supplied by reference TRBV19 and TRBJ2-7, is DGGITQSPKYLFRKEGQNVTLSCEQNLNHDAMYWYRQDPGQGLRLIYYSQIVNDFQKGDIAEGYSVSREKKESFPLTVTSAQKNPTAFYLCASSISGQGSYEQYFGPGTRLTVT.